The clone carrying this T cell receptor (beta chain) was seen a few times. What it binds is unknown. This specimen belongs to a study of T cells in localized non-small cell lung cancer. Findings and limits, study-wide: Those with higher blood T cell density had longer overall survival. Only one tumor region went through sequencing, so heterogeneity may still be there.

The CDR3 extends over 14 amino acids. With 4 bases removed from V and 5 bases from J, the gap between germline ends came to 14 bases. Germline assignment: CDR1 SNHLY and CDR2 FYNNEI. The table came from immunoSEQ multiplex PCR; TCRdb's copy has only in-frame clones and leaves some out. The sample gives approximately 140,000 clones, roughly nine tenths of which show up once; about 1.5% is in the top ten. The sample here was peripheral blood, taken before any cancer treatment. This TCR derives from a female donor older than 55 with stage I lung adenocarcinoma. The chain uses TRBV2 and TRBJ2-5; D may be TRBD2 (5 bases). Written as DNA, the CDR3 is TGTGCCAGCAGTGCTCGGACGGGCGGGGAGACCCAGTACTTC. Translating gives CASSARTGGETQYF.